This note documents a single T cell receptor beta chain sequence. Its target is unknown. The germline V gene has CDR1 SGDLS and CDR2 YYNGEE. The V end lost 0 bases, the J end lost 4 bases, and 11 bases lay between the germline ends. The CDR3 is 14 residues long. This record comes from a study of identical twins. Points from the study as a whole: Modeled out-of-frame TCR alpha sharing in monozygotic twins fell below observed levels. Partial confounding of zero-insertion analyses by invariant MAIT and iNKT cells was possible.

Template switching created a universal primer site, and the cDNA included unique molecular identifiers. From the 5' RACE reads, TCRdb called clonotypes with MiXCR, one entry per CDR3 protein. The sample shows roughly 1,500,000 distinct CDR3 sequences, less than 35% of them seen only once. This chain uses TRBV9 with TRBJ2-7, with unresolved D. This TCR was sampled from a newborn girl in good health. The material sequenced was cord blood. The CDR3 DNA sequence: TGTGCCAGCAGCGTAGTTCCCACGGGTTACGAGCAGTACTTC. Protein: CASSVVPTGYEQYF. Full variable domain (outside the CDR3, taken from reference TRBV9 and TRBJ2-7): DSGVTQTPKHLITATGQRVTLRCSPRSGDLSVYWYQQSLDQGLQFLIQYYNGEERAKGNILERFSAQQFPDLHSELNLSSLELGDSALYFCASSVVPTGYEQYFGPGTRLTVT.